The present TCR beta chain was sequenced within a study of blood T cells in healthy people across ages. Study-level findings and limits: CMV status of donors was not determined, possibly confounding expanded clonotype changes.

This clonotype turned up a few times. Its antigen remains unidentified. V shed 6 bases and J 2 bases; nucleotides not matched to a gene: 7. Germline values: CDR1 SNHLY, CDR2 FYNNEI. The CDR3 extends over 14 amino acids. A second PCR, run for roughly 7 to 12 cycles, used a sample-barcoded 5' primer plus a J-beta primer mix. Every cDNA was tagged by a template-switch adaptor with 12 random nucleotides. Sequencing recovered at least 2.5 million CDR3-containing paired-end reads from each sample. TCRdb independently ran MiXCR on the 5' RACE reads; one entry per CDR3 protein. Among 650,000 to 950,000 distinct CDR3 sequences, under 55% were seen once, and the ten largest hold about a fifth.

This clonotype was obtained from a man in his 60s in good health. The sequencing input was blood. The rearrangement joins TRBV2 to TRBJ2-7; 7 nucleotides match TRBD1. This CDR3 reads CASRVGQRTYEQYF. In DNA, the CDR3 is TGTGCCAGCAGAGTGGGACAGAGGACCTACGAGCAGTACTTC.